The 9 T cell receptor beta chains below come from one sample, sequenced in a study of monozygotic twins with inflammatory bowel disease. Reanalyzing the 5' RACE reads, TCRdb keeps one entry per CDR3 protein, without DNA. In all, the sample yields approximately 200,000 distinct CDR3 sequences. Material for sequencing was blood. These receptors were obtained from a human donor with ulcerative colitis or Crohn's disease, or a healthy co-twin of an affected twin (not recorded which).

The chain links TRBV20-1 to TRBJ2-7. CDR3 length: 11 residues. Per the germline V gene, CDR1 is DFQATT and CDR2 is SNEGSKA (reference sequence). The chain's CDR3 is CSAHDRYEQYF.

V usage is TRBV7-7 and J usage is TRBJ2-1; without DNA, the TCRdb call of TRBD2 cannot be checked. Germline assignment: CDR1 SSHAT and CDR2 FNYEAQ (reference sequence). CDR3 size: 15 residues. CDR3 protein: CASSLEGGGADEQFF. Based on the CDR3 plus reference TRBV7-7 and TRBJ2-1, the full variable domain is GAGVSQSPRYKVTKRGQDVTLRCDPISSHATLYWYQQALGQGPEFLTYFNYEAQPDKSGLPSDRFSAERPEGSISTLTIQRTEQRDSAMYRCASSLEGGGADEQFFGPGTRLTVL.

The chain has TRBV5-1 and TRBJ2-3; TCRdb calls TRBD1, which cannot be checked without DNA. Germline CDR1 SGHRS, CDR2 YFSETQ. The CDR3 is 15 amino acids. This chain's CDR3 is CASSPTGIRGDTQYF.

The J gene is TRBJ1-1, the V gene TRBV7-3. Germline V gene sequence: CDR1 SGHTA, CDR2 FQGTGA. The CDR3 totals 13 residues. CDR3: CASRGGGNTEAFF.

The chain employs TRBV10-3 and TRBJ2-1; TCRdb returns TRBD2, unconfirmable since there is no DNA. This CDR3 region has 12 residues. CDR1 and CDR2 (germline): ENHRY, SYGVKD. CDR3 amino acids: CAILADYNEQFF.

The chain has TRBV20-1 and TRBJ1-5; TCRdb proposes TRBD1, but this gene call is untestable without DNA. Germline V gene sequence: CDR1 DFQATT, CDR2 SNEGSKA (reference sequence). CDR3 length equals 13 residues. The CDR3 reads CSARDRGGQPQHF.

The CDR3 protein is CASSKVQGVYQTSGELFF. The chain couples TRBV21-1 to TRBJ2-2; TCRdb indicates TRBD1, and absent DNA this call remains unverified. TRBV21-1 is reported as a pseudogene. The CDR3 runs to 18 residues.

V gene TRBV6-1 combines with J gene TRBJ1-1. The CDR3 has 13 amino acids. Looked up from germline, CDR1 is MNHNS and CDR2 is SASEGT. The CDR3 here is CALHPVMGTEAFF.

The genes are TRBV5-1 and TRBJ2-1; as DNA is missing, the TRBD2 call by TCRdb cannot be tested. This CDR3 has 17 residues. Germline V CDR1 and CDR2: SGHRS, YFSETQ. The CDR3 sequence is CASSSEERGYSYNEQFF.